The 17 T cell receptor beta chains below come from one sample, sequenced in a study of shared clonotypes between healthy human individuals. Sequencing used immunoSEQ multiplex PCR; TCRdb keeps in-frame clones, though not all of them. The sample has around 2,000,000 clones, over 85% seen once. The specimen sequenced was naive CD4+ T cells sorted from blood. Described subset: CD45RA+ positively selected. The origin of the receptors is a man between 18 and 35 years old in good health.

V gene TRBV5-5 combines with J gene TRBJ1-2; D is uncertain. CDR3 length: 16 residues. V was cut by 0 bases and J by 0 bases, with 12 bases left in between. Germline assignment: CDR1 SGHKS and CDR2 YYEKEE (reference sequence). The CDR3 DNA reads TGTGCCAGCAGCTTGGCCCCGGCCGGAGCTAACTATGGCTACACCTTC. The encoded protein is CASSLAPAGANYGYTF.

V is TRBV5-8 and J is TRBJ1-2, with unresolved D. Trimming took 7 bases from V and 4 from J, leaving 20 bases between them. CDR1 SGHTS and CDR2 YDEGEE come from the germline V gene. The CDR3 consists of 15 residues. The CDR3 spells CASECTHPRTYGYTF. The CDR3 DNA reads TGTGCCAGCGAGTGCACTCATCCACGAACCTATGGCTACACCTTC.

This clone was detected only a few times. The V and J genes are TRBV4-3 and TRBJ2-7; D might be TRBD1 or TRBD2, each matching 5 bases. Germline CDR1 reads LGHNA; CDR2 reads YSLEER. The CDR3 is 16 amino acids. V lost 4 bases to trimming and J lost 1 base, with 17 bases between them. CDR3 amino acids: CASSLRVGEGSYEQYF. The CDR3 bases are TGCGCCAGCAGCCTGCGGGTGGGGGAAGGGTCCTACGAGCAGTACTTC.

V is TRBV27 and J is TRBJ1-2; 9 bases line up with TRBD1. CDR1 is MNHEY and CDR2 is SMNVEV in the germline V gene (reference sequence). The V segment lost 6 bases and the J segment 4 bases; nucleotides outside the gene matches: 6. This CDR3 spans 14 amino acids. In DNA, the CDR3 is TGTGCCAGCAGCGGGGACAGGGTGACCTATGGCTACACCTTC. Translating it yields CASSGDRVTYGYTF.

This sequence joins TRBV7-6 and TRBJ2-1, with TRBD1 identical over 8 bases. There are 15 residues in the CDR3. Germline values: CDR1 SGHVS, CDR2 FNYEAQ. Losses at the gene ends were 5 bases for V and 1 base for J; bases not matched to a gene: 4. In nucleotides, the CDR3 is TGTGCCAGCAGCGCGACAGGGGTATCCTACAATGAGCAGTTCTTC. This encodes CASSATGVSYNEQFF.

This chain uses TRBV5-1 with TRBJ1-3, with a tentative D call TRBD1 (6 bases). Germline V gene lookup returns CDR1 SGHRS and CDR2 YFSETQ. V lost 5 bases and J lost 0, with 24 bases in between. This CDR3 has 19 residues. Here the CDR3 reads CASSLVALKDSNSGNTIYF. In DNA, the CDR3 is TGCGCCAGCAGTTTAGTCGCCCTCAAGGACAGCAACTCTGGAAACACCATATATTTT.

This chain connects TRBV5-6 to TRBJ2-5, with TRBD2 matching over 8 bases. Germline CDR1 is SGHDT and CDR2 is YYEEEE. V dropped 3 bases and J dropped 4; count of bases not matched to a gene: 8. This CDR3 region has 15 residues. The CDR3, as DNA: TGTGCCAGCAGCTCAAAGGGACTAGGAGGAGAGACCCAGTACTTC. Translating gives CASSSKGLGGETQYF.

The rearrangement links TRBV2 to TRBJ2-1; D is unresolved. Germline-derived CDR1 and CDR2 are SNHLY and FYNNEI. The CDR3 length is 11 residues. Trimming pared 0 bases from V and 15 bases from J, leaving 9 bases between. Here the CDR3 reads CASSEAGGLFF. The CDR3 DNA reads as TGTGCCAGCAGTGAAGCGGGTGGGCTGTTCTTC.

The chain recombines TRBV5-4 with TRBJ1-2; 9 nucleotides match TRBD1. The trim removed 3 bases at V and 8 bases at J, leaving 5 bases unmatched. Germline loops: CDR1 SGHNT, CDR2 YYREEE (reference sequence). The CDR3 runs 13 residues. The CDR3 sequence is CASSSQGAYGYTF. The CDR3 region has the DNA TGTGCCAGCAGCTCACAGGGGGCCTACGGCTACACCTTC.

The genes are TRBV5-1 and TRBJ2-5, with D tentatively TRBD1 (5 bases). Per germline, CDR1 SGHRS and CDR2 YFSETQ. This CDR3 is built from 14 residues. V dropped 4 bases and J dropped 5 bases, with 15 bases sitting between them. The DNA of the CDR3 is TGCGCCAGCAGCCCGACAGCATTAGGGGAGACCCAGTACTTC. The encoded protein is CASSPTALGETQYF.

Concerning this clone itself: The sample contains more than one DNA sequence encoding this CDR3. The V and J genes are TRBV18 and TRBJ2-7; 8 bases are a match to TRBD1. Germline V CDR1 and CDR2: KGHSH, LQKENI. The CDR3 is made up of 13 amino acids. V was clipped by 3 bases and J by 5 bases; unmatched bases: 3. The CDR3 DNA sequence: TGTGCCAGCTCACCTGGACAGGGAAACGAGCAGTACTTC. It codes for CASSPGQGNEQYF.

The CDR3, as DNA: TGTGCCAGCAGCTTATATGCCGAGCAGTACTTC. It is translated as CASSLYAEQYF. The gene calls are TRBV7-9 and TRBJ2-7, with unresolved D. Looked up from germline, CDR1 is SEHNR and CDR2 is FQNEAQ (reference sequence). The CDR3 has 11 residues. V lost 2 bases and J 6 bases, leaving 5 bases between the germline ends.

The V call is TRBV6-6, the J call TRBJ1-1; 8 bases are a match to TRBD1. Per germline, CDR1 MNHNY and CDR2 SVGAGI (reference sequence). After removal of 6 bases from V and 1 base from J, the junction contained 4 bases not matched to a gene. This CDR3 is 14 amino acids long. CDR3 in amino acids: CASSPGTGNTEAFF. The CDR3 DNA is TGTGCCAGCAGCCCAGGGACAGGGAACACTGAAGCTTTCTTT.

The chain links TRBV20-1 to TRBJ2-7, with D maybe TRBD1 (5 bases). Per germline, CDR1 DFQATT and CDR2 SNEGSKA (reference sequence). Trimming pared 3 bases from V and 7 bases from J, leaving 7 bases between. The CDR3 runs 10 residues. CDR3 sequence (DNA): TGCAGTGCTAGGAGACAGGAGCAGTACTTC. It yields the protein CSARRQEQYF.

V and J are TRBV29-1 and TRBJ2-5, with TRBD2 matching over 8 bases. There are 13 residues in the CDR3. Trimming at V came to 2 bases and at J to 4 bases, leaving 3 bases not matched to a gene. Germline V gives CDR1 SQVTM, CDR2 ANQGSEA. The CDR3 bases are TGCAGCGTTGAAAGCGGGAGACGAGAGACCCAGTACTTC. Residues: CSVESGRRETQYF.

The chain has TRBV11-1 and TRBJ2-2, with no clear D. The germline V and J ends were trimmed by 4 bases and 6 bases, with 12 bases remaining between them. Germline V CDR1 and CDR2: SGHAT, FQDESV (reference sequence). The CDR3 spans 14 residues. CDR3 in DNA: TGTGCCAGCAGCTCTACCCCCAACGCCGGGGAGCTGTTTTTT. This sequence encodes CASSSTPNAGELFF.

Worth noting for this clone: At one of its ends the junction is not consistent with the germline gene, which may arise from a read error. The chain recombines TRBV18 with TRBJ1-1; unclear D gene. The V gene's germline CDR1 is KGHSH and CDR2 LQKENI. The CDR3 length is 14 residues. The CDR3 protein is CASTPKVPNTEAFF. The CDR3, as DNA: TGTGCCAGCACACCCAAGGTGCCGAACACTGAAGCTTTCTTT. Looking up the rest from reference TRBV18 and TRBJ1-1 gives the full variable domain: NAGVMQNPRHLVRRRGQEARLRCSPMKGHSHVYWYRQLPEEGLKFMVYLQKENIIDESGMPKERFSAEFPKEGPSILRIQQVVRGDSAAYFCASTPKVPNTEAFFGQGTRLTVV.